The next 17 T cell receptor beta chains were all read from a single sample in a study of blood T cell repertoires in COVID-19. This table comes from immunoSEQ multiplex PCR, and its TCRdb copy is limited to in-frame clones, with some not included. The data contain approximately 120,000 clones, approximately 82% of them seen just once; the ten biggest clones take up around a sixth. The sequencing sample was made of peripheral blood. The receptor set was obtained from a woman aged 55-70 years with acute or convalescent COVID-19.

On this clone: The germline gene is not matched at one end of the junction; a read error may be the cause. The V gene is TRBV2, the J gene TRBJ1-1; unclear D gene. CDR1 is SNHLY, CDR2 FYNNEI, per germline. The CDR3 extends over 14 amino acids. The CDR3 region is CASREESRSAEAFF. The CDR3 DNA sequence: TGTGCCAGCAGGGAAGAGTCGAGGAGCGCTGAAGCTTTCTTT.

The chain carries TRBV2 and TRBJ2-7; possibly TRBD1 for D (5 bases). The CDR3 runs to 14 residues. The germline gives CDR1 SNHLY, CDR2 FYNNEI. V lost 6 bases and J 3 bases, leaving 15 bases between the germline ends. The CDR3 loop reads CASSHLTASYEQYF. The CDR3 region has the DNA TGTGCCAGCAGCCACCTGACAGCGAGCTACGAGCAGTACTTC.

This clone showed up just a few times. The chain combines TRBV3-1 (or the pseudogene TRBV3-2) with TRBJ1-3, with D hard to call. The CDR3 has 13 residues. With 10 bases removed from V and 0 bases from J, the gap between germline ends came to 10 bases. Germline CDR1 LGHDT, CDR2 YNNKEL (reference sequence). In nucleotides, the CDR3 is TGTGCCACGTTTCCCGGCTCTGGAAACACCATATATTTT. Translating gives CATFPGSGNTIYF.

This rearrangement joins TRBV28 to TRBJ2-5, with 7 bases matching TRBD2. CDR1 MDHEN and CDR2 SYDVKM come from the germline V gene. With 11 bases clipped from V and 5 bases from J, the junction kept 11 bases outside the gene matches. The CDR3 has 13 residues. The CDR3 region is CASSGGNGETQYF. In nucleotides, the CDR3 is TGTGCCTCATCCGGGGGGAACGGGGAGACCCAGTACTTC.

The chain links TRBV29-1 to TRBJ2-1; D unresolved. V lost 5 bases and J lost 12, with 14 bases in between. CDR3 size: 11 residues. Germline lookup yields CDR1 SQVTM and CDR2 ANQGSEA. In nucleotides, the CDR3 is TGCAGCGTTCTAAGTACTACGGGGCAGTTCTTC. This gives the protein CSVLSTTGQFF.

The gene calls are TRBV10-3 and TRBJ1-2; unclear D gene. Germline CDR1 reads ENHRY; CDR2 reads SYGVKD. This CDR3 has 12 residues. With 8 bases removed from V and 4 bases from J, the gap between germline ends came to 11 bases. The CDR3 DNA reads as TGTGCCATCGCCCCAGATCGCTATGGCTACACCTTC. Its translation is CAIAPDRYGYTF.

The J gene is TRBJ2-1, the V gene TRBV3-1 (or the pseudogene TRBV3-2); 7 bases line up with TRBD1. Germline V gene lookup returns CDR1 LGHDT and CDR2 YNNKEL (reference sequence). CDR3 length: 12 residues. V lost 2 bases, J lost 15 bases, and 7 bases stayed unmatched. The chain's CDR3 is CASSQKGDSRFF. In nucleotides, the CDR3 is TGTGCCAGCAGCCAAAAGGGGGACAGTAGGTTCTTC.

This chain links TRBV25-1 with TRBJ2-3; 9 positions agree with TRBD2. V shed 6 bases and J 4 bases; nucleotides not matched to a gene: 8. Germline V CDR1 and CDR2: MGHDK, SYGVNS. The CDR3 is 15 residues long. DNA of the CDR3: TGTGCCAGCAGCACTAGCGGGCGAGGGGCAGATACGCAGTATTTT. Translating gives CASSTSGRGADTQYF.

The V gene is TRBV28, the J gene TRBJ2-3; possible D gene TRBD1, 6 bases. Trimming stripped 1 base from V and 4 bases from J, with 9 bases between. Germline loops: CDR1 MDHEN, CDR2 SYDVKM. The CDR3 runs 14 residues. The CDR3 region has the DNA TGTGCCAGCAGTTTATATGGGGGCCCAGATACGCAGTATTTT. Translating it yields CASSLYGGPDTQYF.

CDR3 sequence (DNA): TGTGCCAGCAGCCTACTACAGGGAACCGGGGAGCTGTTTTTT. Translation gives CASSLLQGTGELFF. This chain uses TRBV3-1 (or the pseudogene TRBV3-2) with TRBJ2-2; D might be TRBD1 (6 bases). CDR3 size: 14 residues. CDR1 LGHDT and CDR2 YNNKEL come from the germline V gene (reference sequence). Trimming left V 4 bases short and J 5 bases short, with 11 bases between.

This clone appeared a single time. The CDR3 protein is CASSNLAGGPNEQFF. The CDR3 DNA is TGTGCCAGCAGCAATCTAGCGGGAGGGCCCAATGAGCAGTTCTTC. The chain carries TRBV2 and TRBJ2-1; TRBD2 matches at 12 bases. The CDR3 has 15 residues. Germline CDR1 is SNHLY and CDR2 is FYNNEI. J lost 6 bases, V lost 6 bases, and 6 bases had no gene match.

The rearrangement uses TRBV7-2 and TRBJ2-7; 9 bases agree with TRBD2. The CDR3 contains 14 residues. Germline CDR1 reads SGHTA; CDR2 reads FQGNSA. V lost 5 bases and J lost 0; bases outside the gene matches: 2. The CDR3 nucleotides are TGTGCCAGCAGCCCTAGCGGGGACTCCTACGAGCAGTACTTC. Residues: CASSPSGDSYEQYF. Full variable domain (remainder filled in from reference TRBV7-2 and TRBJ2-7): GAGVSQSPSNKVTEKGKDVELRCDPISGHTALYWYRQSLGQGLEFLIYFQGNSAPDKSGLPSDRFSAERTGGSVSTLTIQRTQQEDSAVYLCASSPSGDSYEQYFGPGTRLTVT.

This clone was seen a single time. The J gene is TRBJ2-3, the V gene TRBV18; D is unclear. V was trimmed by 6 bases and J by 3 bases, leaving 16 bases between them. Germline V gives CDR1 KGHSH, CDR2 LQKENI. The CDR3 is 15 residues long. The CDR3 here is CASSKIRRSTDTQYF. The CDR3, as DNA: TGTGCCAGCTCCAAAATCAGACGGAGTACAGATACGCAGTATTTT.

V and J are TRBV28 and TRBJ1-1; D gene uncertain. The CDR3 totals 11 residues. Germline CDR1 is MDHEN and CDR2 is SYDVKM. Trimming shortened V by 10 bases and J by 3 bases, and 9 bases separated the two germline ends. The CDR3 sequence: CATRRYTEAFF. The CDR3 region has the DNA TGTGCCACCAGACGGTACACTGAAGCTTTCTTT.

This chain joins TRBV2 and TRBJ1-5, with TRBD1 as a possible D gene (5 bases). The CDR3 is 14 amino acids. Between the trimmed V and J ends, which lost 5 bases and 0 bases, there was a span of 8 bases. Germline V gene data show CDR1 as SNHLY and CDR2 as FYNNEI. CDR3 DNA sequence: TGTGCCAGCAGTCCGACAGATAGCAATCAGCCCCAGCATTTT. Encoded protein: CASSPTDSNQPQHF.

The chain joins TRBV30 to TRBJ1-5; TRBD1 matches at 9 bases. The ends lost 1 base at V and 4 bases at J; junction bases unmatched: 5. This CDR3 spans 15 amino acids. CDR1 and CDR2 from the germline V gene are GTSNPN and SVGIG (reference sequence). CDR3: CAWSALGTGNQPQHF. The CDR3 region has the DNA TGTGCCTGGAGTGCCCTCGGGACAGGGAATCAGCCCCAGCATTTT.

The V gene is TRBV18, the J gene TRBJ1-1, with a possible D match to TRBD1 (6 bases). Deletions cut 3 bases from V and 4 bases from J, with 9 bases between. The CDR3 is made up of 13 amino acids. The V gene's germline CDR1 is KGHSH and CDR2 LQKENI. The CDR3 spells CASSPGQGTEAFF. Here the CDR3 DNA reads TGTGCCAGCTCACCGGGACAAGGCACTGAAGCTTTCTTT.